This TCR beta chain was recovered during a study of T cell responses to AZD1222 COVID-19 vaccine. Profiling relied on immunoSEQ multiplex PCR, and the TCRdb table lists in-frame clones only, not all of them. The sample records around 200,000 clones, 85% to 95% being singletons. This CDR3 has 15 amino acids. The V gene's germline CDR1 is SGHKS and CDR2 YYEKEE (reference sequence). V lost 4 bases, J lost 0 bases, and 5 bases stayed unmatched. The chain recombines TRBV5-5 with TRBJ1-1; 8 nucleotides agree with TRBD1. Material: peripheral blood, obtained 28 days after the second AZD1222 dose. This clonotype was sampled from an adult who received the AZD1222 COVID-19 vaccine. The CDR3 here is CASSPTGQVNTEAFF. The CDR3 DNA follows: TGTGCCAGCAGCCCCACGGGACAGGTGAACACTGAAGCTTTCTTT.